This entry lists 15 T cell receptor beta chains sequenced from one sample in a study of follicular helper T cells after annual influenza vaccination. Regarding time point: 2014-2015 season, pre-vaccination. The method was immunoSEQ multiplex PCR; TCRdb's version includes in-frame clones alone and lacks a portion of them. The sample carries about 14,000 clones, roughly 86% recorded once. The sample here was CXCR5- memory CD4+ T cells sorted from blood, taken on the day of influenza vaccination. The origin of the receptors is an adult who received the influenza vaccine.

The CDR3 loop is CATSRGRNYEQYF. The CDR3 DNA reads TGTGCCACCAGCAGGGGACGGAACTACGAGCAGTACTTC. This sequence joins TRBV15 and TRBJ2-7; either TRBD1 or TRBD2 may supply D (5 bases each). The length of the CDR3 is 13 residues. V lost 3 bases to trimming and J lost 3 bases, with 9 bases between them. Germline loops: CDR1 LNHNV, CDR2 YYDKDF (reference sequence).

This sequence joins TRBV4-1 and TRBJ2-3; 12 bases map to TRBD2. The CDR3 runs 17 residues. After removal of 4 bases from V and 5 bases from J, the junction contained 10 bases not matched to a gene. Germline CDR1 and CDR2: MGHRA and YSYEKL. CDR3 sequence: CASSRLAGGPGRDTQYF. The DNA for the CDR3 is TGCGCCAGCAGCCGCCTAGCGGGGGGGCCAGGTAGAGATACGCAGTATTTT.

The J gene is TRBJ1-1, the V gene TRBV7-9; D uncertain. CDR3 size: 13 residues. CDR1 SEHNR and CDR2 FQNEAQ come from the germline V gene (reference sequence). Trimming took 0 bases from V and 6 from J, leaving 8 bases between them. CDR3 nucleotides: TGTGCCAGCAGCTTAGCTGAGGTGTCTGAAGCTTTCTTT. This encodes CASSLAEVSEAFF.

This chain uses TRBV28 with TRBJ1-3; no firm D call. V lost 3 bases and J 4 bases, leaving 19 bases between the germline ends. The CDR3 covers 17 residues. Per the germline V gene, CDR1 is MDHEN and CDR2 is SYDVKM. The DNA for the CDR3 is TGTGCCAGCAGTTTCACGAGGTATCGTCAAGCAGGAAACACCATATATTTT. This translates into CASSFTRYRQAGNTIYF.

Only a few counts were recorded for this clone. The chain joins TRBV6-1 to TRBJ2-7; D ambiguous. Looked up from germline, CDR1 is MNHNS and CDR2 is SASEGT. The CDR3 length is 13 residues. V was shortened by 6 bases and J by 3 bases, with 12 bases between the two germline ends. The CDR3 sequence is CASSSTLGYEQYF. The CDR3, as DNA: TGTGCCAGCAGCAGCACCCTCGGCTACGAGCAGTACTTC.

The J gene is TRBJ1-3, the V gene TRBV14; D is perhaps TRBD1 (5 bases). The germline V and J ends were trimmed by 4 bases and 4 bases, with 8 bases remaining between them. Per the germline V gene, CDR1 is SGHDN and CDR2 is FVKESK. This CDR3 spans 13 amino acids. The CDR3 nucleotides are TGTGCCAGCAGCCCAGGGTTCGGAAACACCATATATTTT. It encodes CASSPGFGNTIYF.

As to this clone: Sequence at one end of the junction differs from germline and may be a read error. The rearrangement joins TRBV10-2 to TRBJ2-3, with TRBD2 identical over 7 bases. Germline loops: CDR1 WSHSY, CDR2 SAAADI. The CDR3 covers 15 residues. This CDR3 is CAGSEWGGSTDTQYF. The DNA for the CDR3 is TGCGCCGGCAGTGAGTGGGGGGGGAGCACAGATACGCAGTATTTT.

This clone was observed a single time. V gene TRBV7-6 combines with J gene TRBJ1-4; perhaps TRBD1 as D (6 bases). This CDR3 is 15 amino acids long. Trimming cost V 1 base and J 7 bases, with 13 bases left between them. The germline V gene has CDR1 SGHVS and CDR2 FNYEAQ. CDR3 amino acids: CASSLVGQRGEKLFF. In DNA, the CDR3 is TGTGCCAGCAGCTTAGTTGGACAGAGGGGTGAAAAACTGTTTTTT.

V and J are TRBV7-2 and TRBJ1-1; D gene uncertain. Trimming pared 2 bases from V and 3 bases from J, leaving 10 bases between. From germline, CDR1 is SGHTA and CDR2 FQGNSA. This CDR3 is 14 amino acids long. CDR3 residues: CASSLRQEYTEAFF. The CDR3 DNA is TGTGCCAGCAGCTTACGCCAGGAGTACACTGAAGCTTTCTTT.

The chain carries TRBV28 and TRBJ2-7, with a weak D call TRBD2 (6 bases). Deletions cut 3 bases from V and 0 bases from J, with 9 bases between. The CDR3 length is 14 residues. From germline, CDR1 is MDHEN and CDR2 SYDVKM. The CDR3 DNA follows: TGTGCCAGCAGTTTGGCGGGGTTCTCCTACGAGCAGTACTTC. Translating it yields CASSLAGFSYEQYF.

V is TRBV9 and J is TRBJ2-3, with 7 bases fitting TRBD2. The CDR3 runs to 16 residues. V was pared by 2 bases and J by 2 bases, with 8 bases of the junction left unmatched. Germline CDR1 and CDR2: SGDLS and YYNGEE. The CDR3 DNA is TGTGCCAGCAGCGTTGGTGACCTAGCGGACACAGATACGCAGTATTTT. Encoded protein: CASSVGDLADTDTQYF.

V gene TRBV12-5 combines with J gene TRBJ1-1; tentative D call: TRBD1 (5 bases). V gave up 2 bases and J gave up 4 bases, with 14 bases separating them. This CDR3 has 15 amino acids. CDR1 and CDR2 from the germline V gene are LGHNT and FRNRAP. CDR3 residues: CASGLSGGRVTEAFF. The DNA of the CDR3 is TGTGCTAGTGGTTTGTCCGGGGGAAGAGTCACTGAAGCTTTCTTT.

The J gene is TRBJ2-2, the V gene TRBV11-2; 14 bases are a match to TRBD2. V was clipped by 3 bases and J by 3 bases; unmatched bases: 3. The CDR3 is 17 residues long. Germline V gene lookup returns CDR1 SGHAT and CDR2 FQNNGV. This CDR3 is CASSFPGLAGDTGELFF. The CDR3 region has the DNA TGTGCCAGCAGCTTTCCGGGACTAGCGGGGGACACCGGGGAGCTGTTTTTT. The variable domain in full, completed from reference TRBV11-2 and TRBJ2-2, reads EAGVAQSPRYKIIEKRQSVAFWCNPISGHATLYWYQQILGQGPKLLIQFQNNGVVDDSQLPKDRFSAERLKGVDSTLKIQPAKLEDSAVYLCASSFPGLAGDTGELFFGEGSRLTVL.

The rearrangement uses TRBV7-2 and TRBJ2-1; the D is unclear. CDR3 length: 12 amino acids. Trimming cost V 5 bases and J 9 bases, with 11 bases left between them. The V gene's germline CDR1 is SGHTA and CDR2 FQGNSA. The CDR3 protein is CASSALVSEQFF. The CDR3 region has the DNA TGTGCCAGCAGCGCCTTAGTGAGTGAGCAGTTCTTC.

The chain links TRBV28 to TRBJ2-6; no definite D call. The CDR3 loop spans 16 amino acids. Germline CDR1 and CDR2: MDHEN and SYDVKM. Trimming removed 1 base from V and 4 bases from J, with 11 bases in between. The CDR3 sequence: CASSLLSLRGANVLTF. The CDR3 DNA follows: TGTGCCAGCAGTTTATTAAGCTTGAGAGGGGCCAACGTCCTGACTTTC.